These 21 T cell receptor beta chains were sequenced from one sample in a study of regulatory T cells in long-lasting Graves disease. The sample's time point: persistent/refractory GD, antithyroid drugs over 5 years with positive TRAb. The TCR library was made from RNA extracted from PBMCs. iRepertoire HTBI primers and Arm-PCR of CDR3 regions built TCR beta libraries. TCRdb re-derived calls from the multiplex PCR reads in MiXCR, one entry per CDR3 protein. The sample has some 430,000 distinct CDR3 sequences; around a fifth are singletons. The material was peripheral blood mononuclear cells (PBMCs), obtained when the disease was refractory, from a patient treated with antithyroid drugs. The receptor set was obtained from a female donor with Graves disease.

The chain links TRBV20-1 to TRBJ2-7; D perhaps matches TRBD1 (6 bases). This CDR3 is built from 14 residues. Germline CDR1 reads DFQATT; CDR2 reads SNEGSKA (reference sequence). V was pared by 5 bases and J by 0 bases, with 14 bases between. CDR3 DNA: TGCAGTGCTGGATCAGGGGACCCCTCCTACGAGCAGTACTTC. Its protein product is CSAGSGDPSYEQYF.

This clonotype appeared many times. The chain is built from TRBV28 and TRBJ2-7; D is uncertain. CDR3 size: 14 residues. Germline V gene lookup returns CDR1 MDHEN and CDR2 SYDVKM. Trimming shortened V by 6 bases and J by 2 bases, and 14 bases separated the two germline ends. CDR3 sequence (DNA): TGTGCCAGCAGATTTTCCCCTTGGGCCTACGAGCAGTACTTC. It is translated as CASRFSPWAYEQYF.

As regards this clonotype: A read error may explain this, as a much larger clone is one base away. The CDR3 reads CASNLLRNTGAFF. DNA of the CDR3: TGTGCCAGCAATCTCCTAAGGAACACTGGAGCTTTCTTT. The chain combines TRBV13 with TRBJ1-1; no reliable D call. From germline, CDR1 is PRHDT and CDR2 FYEKMQ (reference sequence). This CDR3 contains 13 residues.

The rearrangement uses TRBV7-9 and TRBJ1-4; possibly TRBD1 for D (6 bases). The germline gives CDR1 SEHNR, CDR2 FQNEAQ (reference sequence). The CDR3 runs to 14 residues. V lost 6 bases and J 4 bases, leaving 12 bases between the germline ends. CDR3 sequence reads: CASRKDSVNEKLFF. The CDR3 DNA reads TGTGCCAGCAGAAAGGACAGCGTTAATGAAAAACTGTTTTTT.

This chain joins TRBV7-2 and TRBJ2-3; 9 bases map to TRBD2. V trimming: 2 bases; J trimming: 4 bases; junction bases outside the gene matches: 4. Germline V gene data show CDR1 as SGHTA and CDR2 as FQGNSA. The CDR3 length is 15 residues. The CDR3 DNA follows: TGTGCCAGCAGCTTATTAGCGGGAGTGGCAGATACGCAGTATTTT. Its protein product is CASSLLAGVADTQYF.

The rearrangement links TRBV12-3 or TRBV12-4 to TRBJ2-7, with 7 bases that match TRBD1. With 5 bases clipped from V and 3 bases from J, the junction kept 7 bases outside the gene matches. CDR3 length equals 14 residues. The CDR3 bases are TGTGCCAGCAGTCCCGGGACAGCCGACTACGAGCAGTACTTC. This encodes CASSPGTADYEQYF.

Points on this clonotype: A read error is possible here, since a much larger clone lies one base away. The genes are TRBV27 and TRBJ2-5; 8 nucleotides agree with TRBD1. The V segment lost 5 bases and the J segment 7 bases; nucleotides outside the gene matches: 6. CDR1 and CDR2 from the germline V gene are MNHEY and SMNVEV (reference sequence). The CDR3 totals 13 residues. CDR3 protein: CASSPTGAGTQYF. The CDR3 DNA reads TGTGCCAGCAGTCCGACAGGGGCGGGGACCCAGTACTTC.

This chain connects TRBV6-5 to TRBJ2-7, with D possibly TRBD1 on 7 matching bases. The germline gives CDR1 MNHEY, CDR2 SVGAGI. The CDR3 loop spans 17 amino acids. V was pared by 0 bases and J by 2 bases, with 17 bases between. As DNA, the CDR3 is TGTGCCAGCAGTTACTCCCGCCCGACAGGGAGGCCCTACGAGCAGTACTTC. It is translated as CASSYSRPTGRPYEQYF.

There are many counts of this clonotype. The chain couples TRBV12-3 or TRBV12-4 to TRBJ2-5; TRBD1 agrees at 9 bases. The V segment lost 1 base and the J segment 5 bases; nucleotides outside the gene matches: 8. The CDR3 consists of 16 residues. The DNA of the CDR3 is TGTGCCAGCAGTTTAGGCGAGGACAGGGGAGGGGAGACCCAGTACTTC. It yields the protein CASSLGEDRGGETQYF.

The gene calls are TRBV5-1 and TRBJ2-5; D remains unclear. The length of the CDR3 is 16 residues. CDR1 is SGHRS, CDR2 YFSETQ, per germline. Trimming stripped 2 bases from V and 2 bases from J, with 16 bases between. CDR3 amino acids: CASSFYPHSVQETQYF. CDR3 nucleotides: TGCGCCAGCAGCTTTTACCCTCACAGCGTACAAGAGACCCAGTACTTC.

The CDR3 DNA reads as TGCAGTGCTCAAGGACTAGCGGGAGTTCTGGCAGATACGCAGTATTTT. Residues: CSAQGLAGVLADTQYF. The rearrangement uses TRBV20-1 and TRBJ2-3; TRBD2 matches 13 bases. Germline loops: CDR1 DFQATT, CDR2 SNEGSKA (reference sequence). This CDR3 is 16 amino acids long. V lost 5 bases and J lost 4; bases outside the gene matches: 9.

The V call is TRBV19, the J call TRBJ1-5, with 7 bases aligning to TRBD1. Germline CDR1 LNHDA, CDR2 SQIVND (reference sequence). The CDR3 totals 16 residues. J was trimmed by 3 bases and V by 3 bases; bases with no gene match: 8. DNA for the CDR3: TGTGCCAGTAGTATGATGGGGCAGGGGGTCAATCAGCCCCAGCATTTT. Translated: CASSMMGQGVNQPQHF.

A note on this clonotype: The CDR3 does not close with the conserved phenylalanine or tryptophan, likely indicating a read error. The genes are TRBV5-4 and TRBJ1-1; TRBD1 is a possible D gene (5 bases). Trimming stripped 3 bases from V and 4 bases from J, with 13 bases between. Germline V CDR1 and CDR2: SGHNT, YYREEE (reference sequence). The CDR3 runs to 14 residues. In nucleotides, the CDR3 is TGTGCCAGCAGCTGGGACCGAAGGCCCACTGAAGCTTTCCTT. Residues: CASSWDRRPTEAFL.

There are a few counts of this clonotype. The chain couples TRBV11-2 to TRBJ1-5, with D possibly matching TRBD1 (6 bases). Trimming shortened V by 6 bases and J by 4 bases, and 10 bases separated the two germline ends. The CDR3 runs 13 residues. Per the germline V gene, CDR1 is SGHAT and CDR2 is FQNNGV. The CDR3 loop reads CASSWGHNQPQHF. The CDR3 nucleotides read TGTGCCAGCAGTTGGGGACATAATCAGCCCCAGCATTTT.

In this sample, this clonotype turned up a few times. The V gene is TRBV6-1, the J gene TRBJ2-3; possible D gene TRBD2, 6 bases. Germline V lookup: CDR1 MNHNS, CDR2 SASEGT. CDR3 size: 14 residues. V was pared by 4 bases and J by 7 bases, with 15 bases between. The CDR3 DNA is TGTGCCAGCAGTGGGGGAGGAGTCGGCTATACGCAGTATTTT. Its translation: CASSGGGVGYTQYF.

This clonotype has just a few counts. The chain is built from TRBV6-2 or TRBV6-3 and TRBJ2-2; possibly TRBD2 for D (5 bases). From germline, CDR1 is MNHEY and CDR2 SVGEGT. This CDR3 spans 16 amino acids. V dropped 2 bases and J dropped 3 bases, with 13 bases sitting between them. CDR3 loop: CASSYPTAADTGELFF. The CDR3 DNA follows: TGTGCCAGCAGTTACCCGACGGCAGCGGACACCGGGGAGCTGTTTTTT.

This rearrangement joins TRBV3-1 to TRBJ1-1; possible D gene TRBD1, 5 bases. Trimming took off 2 bases at V and 4 bases at J, with 8 bases between the two ends. The CDR3 contains 13 residues. CDR1 is LGHDT, CDR2 YNNKEL, per germline (reference sequence). CDR3: CASSQQGLTEAFF. The CDR3 DNA is TGTGCCAGCAGCCAACAGGGTCTCACTGAAGCTTTCTTT.

This clonotype has a count of ten or more. The chain couples TRBV28 to TRBJ1-2; a weak D match, TRBD1 (6 bases). V was cut by 5 bases and J by 2 bases, with 9 bases left in between. Germline V CDR1 and CDR2: MDHEN, SYDVKM. This CDR3 region has 13 residues. The CDR3 region has the DNA TGTGCCAGCAGTCCAGGACAGAACTATGGCTACACCTTC. Amino acid sequence: CASSPGQNYGYTF.

Concerning this clonotype: Germline is not matched at one junction end, which may reflect a read error. The rearrangement links TRBV19 to TRBJ1-2; D possibly corresponds to TRBD1 (6 bases). There are 14 residues in the CDR3. CDR1 and CDR2 (germline): LNHDA, SQIVND (reference sequence). The CDR3 DNA reads as TGTGCCATTAGTATTCGAGGGGGAAGCCTTAGCTACACCTTC. Translation: CAISIRGGSLSYTF.

This clonotype has ten or more counts. This chain connects TRBV28 to TRBJ1-6; D remains ambiguous. V was shortened by 6 bases and J by 7 bases, with 7 bases between the two germline ends. Germline CDR1 MDHEN, CDR2 SYDVKM. The CDR3 has 12 amino acids. Here the CDR3 DNA reads TGTGCCAGCAGAAGAGGGAATTCACCCCTCCACTTT. It yields the protein CASRRGNSPLHF.

This clonotype was detected ten times or more. CDR3 nucleotides: TGTGCCAGCAGTTTGAGGCAGGGTAATGAAAAACTGTTTTTT. This codes for CASSLRQGNEKLFF. The chain joins TRBV12-3 or TRBV12-4 to TRBJ1-4, with D tentatively TRBD1 (5 bases). The CDR3 consists of 14 residues. V lost 3 bases, J lost 4 bases, and 9 bases lay in between.